A selection of T cell receptor beta chains follows, all from one sample in a study of cytomegalovirus exposure and HLA in healthy donors. Assay: immunoSEQ multiplex PCR; the TCRdb copy retains only in-frame clones and omits some. Recorded for this sample: 150,000 or so clones. The sample taken for sequencing was PBMCs. All receptors derive from a man between 25 and 39 years old in good health and CMV-seronegative. CDR3s include the opening cysteine and the closing phenylalanine or tryptophan. Each record gives: D gene, J gene, V gene, CDR3 protein, CDR3 DNA. A D gene is named only where the DNA matches it firmly.

d_gene: TRBD1
j_gene: TRBJ2-6
v_gene: TRBV5-1
CDR3aa: CASGTVTGRANVLTF
CDR3nt: TGCGCCAGCGGGACAGTCACTGGGAGGGCCAACGTCCTGACTTTC

d_gene: NA
j_gene: TRBJ1-2
v_gene: TRBV19
CDR3aa: CASGGGGTNYGYTF
CDR3nt: TGTGCCAGTGGGGGGGGCGGAACTAACTATGGCTACACCTTC

d_gene: NA
j_gene: TRBJ2-1
v_gene: TRBV27
CDR3aa: CASSLSSLATEQFF
CDR3nt: TGTGCCAGCAGTTTATCCTCCCTAGCAACTGAGCAGTTCTTC

d_gene: NA
j_gene: TRBJ2-1
v_gene: TRBV19
CDR3aa: CASSKELVLNEQFF
CDR3nt: TGTGCCAGTAGTAAGGAGCTAGTCCTCAATGAGCAGTTCTTC

d_gene: NA
j_gene: TRBJ1-5
v_gene: TRBV10-1
CDR3aa: CASSDPGYPQHF
CDR3nt: TGCGCCAGCAGTGACCCGGGATATCCCCAGCATTTT

d_gene: NA
j_gene: TRBJ2-3
v_gene: TRBV9
CDR3aa: CASSPTGRGPDTQYF
CDR3nt: TGTGCCAGCAGCCCGACGGGTAGGGGCCCAGATACGCAGTATTTT

d_gene: NA
j_gene: TRBJ2-7
v_gene: TRBV21-1
CDR3aa: CANLTGTLYEQYF
CDR3nt: TGTGCCAACCTTACAGGGACGTTATACGAGCAGTACTTC

d_gene: TRBD1
j_gene: TRBJ1-4
v_gene: TRBV4-2
CDR3aa: CASSPDRGEGHEKLFF
CDR3nt: TGTGCCAGCAGCCCCGACAGGGGCGAAGGGCATGAAAAACTGTTTTTT

d_gene: NA
j_gene: TRBJ1-1
v_gene: TRBV5-1
CDR3aa: CASSFPSENTEAFF
CDR3nt: TGCGCCAGCAGCTTTCCCTCAGAGAACACTGAAGCTTTCTTT

d_gene: TRBD1
j_gene: TRBJ2-5
v_gene: TRBV6-6
CDR3aa: CASTLNHRGETQYF
CDR3nt: TGTGCCAGCACCCTCAACCACAGGGGAGAGACCCAGTACTTC

d_gene: NA
j_gene: TRBJ2-7
v_gene: TRBV11-3
CDR3aa: CASSFSDEQYF
CDR3nt: TGTGCCAGCAGCTTTTCAGACGAGCAGTACTTC

d_gene: NA
j_gene: TRBJ1-1
v_gene: TRBV4-3
CDR3aa: CASSQFRDTEAFF
CDR3nt: TGCGCCAGCAGCCAATTCCGTGACACTGAAGCTTTCTTT

d_gene: NA
j_gene: TRBJ1-1
v_gene: TRBV30
CDR3aa: CAWRRQQNTEAFF
CDR3nt: TGTGCCTGGAGAAGACAGCAGAACACTGAAGCTTTCTTT

d_gene: NA
j_gene: TRBJ2-3
v_gene: TRBV18
CDR3aa: CASSPTPTDTQYF
CDR3nt: TGTGCCAGCTCACCTACACCCACAGATACGCAGTATTTT

d_gene: TRBD1
j_gene: TRBJ2-6
v_gene: TRBV11-2
CDR3aa: CASSPPGTGGSGANVLTF
CDR3nt: TGTGCCAGCAGCCCCCCCGGGACAGGGGGCTCTGGGGCCAACGTCCTGACTTTC

d_gene: TRBD2
j_gene: TRBJ2-3
v_gene: TRBV7-7
CDR3aa: CASSLGLAVTDTQYF
CDR3nt: TGTGCCAGCAGCTTAGGACTAGCGGTGACAGATACGCAGTATTTT

d_gene: NA
j_gene: TRBJ2-2
v_gene: TRBV9
CDR3aa: CASSREAAANTGELFF
CDR3nt: TGTGCCAGCAGCCGCGAGGCTGCGGCGAACACCGGGGAGCTGTTTTTT

d_gene: TRBD2
j_gene: TRBJ2-3
v_gene: TRBV5-1
CDR3aa: CASSLVASGGGTDTQYF
CDR3nt: TGCGCCAGCAGCTTGGTTGCTAGCGGGGGAGGCACAGATACGCAGTATTTT

d_gene: TRBD2
j_gene: TRBJ2-1
v_gene: TRBV7-6
CDR3aa: CASSSEGTSGNRQQFF
CDR3nt: TGTGCCAGCAGCTCCGAGGGGACTAGCGGGAATCGACAGCAGTTCTTC

d_gene: TRBD1
j_gene: TRBJ2-7
v_gene: TRBV7-8
CDR3aa: CASSLLGTGGYEQYF
CDR3nt: TGTGCCAGCAGCTTACTCGGGACAGGGGGCTACGAGCAGTACTTC

d_gene: NA
j_gene: TRBJ2-3
v_gene: TRBV18
CDR3aa: CASSPPHRGADTQYF
CDR3nt: TGTGCCAGCTCACCACCGCATAGAGGTGCAGATACGCAGTATTTT

d_gene: NA
j_gene: TRBJ2-1
v_gene: TRBV29-1
CDR3aa: CSVEENVILNEQFF
CDR3nt: TGCAGCGTTGAAGAGAATGTCATCCTAAATGAGCAGTTCTTC

d_gene: NA
j_gene: TRBJ1-2
v_gene: TRBV11-2
CDR3aa: CASRRGGGDYGYTF
CDR3nt: TGTGCCAGCAGGAGGGGGGGTGGAGACTATGGCTACACCTTC

d_gene: TRBD1
j_gene: TRBJ1-4
v_gene: TRBV7-2
CDR3aa: CASSQTGINEKLFF
CDR3nt: TGTGCCAGCAGCCAGACAGGGATTAATGAAAAACTGTTTTTT